Below, one T cell receptor (beta chain) is given with its context. Its cognate antigen is unknown. The record originates from a study of shared clonotypes between healthy human individuals. Study in general: Aged 18 to 49, the donors were a couple of women and a few men. Per-donor plates numbered three CD4 naive, three CD4 memory, two CD8 naive and one CD8 memory. The study's findings and limits: Sharing across several donors was seen in 4% to 6.5% of naive CD4 clonotypes.

CD8 cells regarded as naive lacked CD45RO, were positively chosen for CCR7, and omitted terminally differentiated effector memory CD45RA+ cells. Every subset had its genomic DNA shared out evenly among several immunoSEQ plates. The method was immunoSEQ multiplex PCR; TCRdb's version includes in-frame clones alone and lacks a portion of them. The data hold approximately 740,000 clones, with 90% to 95% observed a single time. Germline V gene sequence: CDR1 SNHLY, CDR2 FYNNEI. The V end lost 2 bases, the J end lost 4 bases, and 5 bases lay between the germline ends. The CDR3 length is 12 residues. The receptor's source is a man aged 25-40 years in good health. The chain recombines TRBV2 with TRBJ1-1, with D unresolved. Sequenced material: naive CD8+ T cells sorted from blood. The CDR3 coding sequence is TGTGCCAGCAGTGAACCCCCCACTGAAGCTTTCTTT. Translation gives CASSEPPTEAFF. The full variable domain, rest sourced from reference TRBV2 and TRBJ1-1, is EPEVTQTPSHQVTQMGQEVILRCVPISNHLYFYWYRQILGQKVEFLVSFYNNEISEKSEIFDDQFSVERPDGSNFTLKIRSTKLEDSAMYFCASSEPPTEAFFGQGTRLTVV.